This T cell receptor beta chain appears in the sequencing data of a study of T cell responses to AZD1222 COVID-19 vaccine. Overall study results and limits: Donors were chiefly white British, with a greater number of females, and clonal diversity was perhaps underestimated.

TCRdb's copy holds only in-frame clones and misses some; the assay was immunoSEQ multiplex PCR. The sample contains approximately 99,000 clones, approximately 89% of which appear only once. This clone was observed once. Its antigen is not known. V gave up 4 bases and J gave up 4 bases, with 9 bases separating them. The germline V gene has CDR1 KGHDR and CDR2 SFDVKD. This CDR3 is built from 13 residues. This specimen consisted of peripheral blood, obtained 28 days after the second AZD1222 dose. The receptor was derived from an adult who received the AZD1222 COVID-19 vaccine. V and J are TRBV24-1 and TRBJ1-1; D is undetermined. The CDR3 region has the DNA TGTGCCACCAGTGACCCGAATTTCACTGAAGCTTTCTTT. This translates into CATSDPNFTEAFF.